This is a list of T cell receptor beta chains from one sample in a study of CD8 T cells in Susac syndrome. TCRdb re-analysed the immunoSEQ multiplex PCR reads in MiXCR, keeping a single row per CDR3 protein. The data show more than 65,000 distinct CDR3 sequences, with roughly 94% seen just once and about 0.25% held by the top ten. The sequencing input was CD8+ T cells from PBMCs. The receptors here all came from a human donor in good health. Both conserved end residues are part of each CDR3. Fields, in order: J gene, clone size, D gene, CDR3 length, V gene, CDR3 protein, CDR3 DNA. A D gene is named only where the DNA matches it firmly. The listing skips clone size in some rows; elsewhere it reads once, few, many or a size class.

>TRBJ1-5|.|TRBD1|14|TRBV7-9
CASSLGPGGWPQHF
TGTGCCAGCAGCTTAGGGCCAGGGGGTTGGCCCCAGCATTTT
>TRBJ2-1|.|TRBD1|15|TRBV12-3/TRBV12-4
CASSPGQGSYNEQFF
TGTGCCAGCAGCCCCGGACAGGGTTCCTACAATGAGCAGTTCTTC
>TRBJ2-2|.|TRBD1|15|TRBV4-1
CASSHGTGVAGELFF
TGCGCCAGCAGCCACGGGACAGGGGTGGCGGGGGAGCTGTTTTTT
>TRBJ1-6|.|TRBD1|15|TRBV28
CASSDNDRDYSPLHF
TGTGCCAGCAGTGACAATGACAGGGACTATTCACCCCTCCACTTT
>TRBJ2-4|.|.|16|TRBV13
CASSFSLGGSKNIQYF
TGTGCCAGCAGCTTTTCCCTAGGGGGTTCCAAAAACATTCAGTACTTC
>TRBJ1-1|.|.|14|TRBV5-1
CASSLAGRRDEAFF
TGCGCCAGCAGCTTGGCCGGCAGACGCGATGAAGCTTTCTTT
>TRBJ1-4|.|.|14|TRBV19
CATRGGTWDEKLFF
TGTGCCACCCGCGGGGGGACATGGGACGAAAAACTGTTTTTT
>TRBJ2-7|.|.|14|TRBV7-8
CASSLGVGLYEQYF
TGTGCCAGCAGCTTAGGCGTGGGGCTCTACGAGCAGTACTTC
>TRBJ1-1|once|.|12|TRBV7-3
CASSRTGTEAFF
TGTGCCAGCAGCCGCACAGGGACTGAAGCTTTCTTT
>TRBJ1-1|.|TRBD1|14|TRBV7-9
CASSPGGADTEAFF
TGTGCCAGCAGCCCAGGGGGGGCGGACACTGAAGCTTTCTTT
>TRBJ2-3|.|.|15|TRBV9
CASSVEAQLADTQYF
TGTGCCAGCAGCGTAGAGGCACAGTTGGCAGATACGCAGTATTTT
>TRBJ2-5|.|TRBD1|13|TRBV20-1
CSATGEPQETQYF
TGCAGTGCGACAGGGGAACCCCAAGAGACCCAGTACTTC
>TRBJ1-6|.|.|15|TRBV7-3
CASSSTGQGHSPLHF
TGTGCCAGCAGCTCGACAGGTCAGGGGCATTCACCCCTCCACTTT
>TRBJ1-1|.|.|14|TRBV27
CASSYQALNTEAFF
TGTGCCAGCAGCTACCAGGCCTTGAACACTGAAGCTTTCTTT
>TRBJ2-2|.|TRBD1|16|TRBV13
CASSHRDRENTGELFF
TGTGCCAGCAGCCATCGGGACAGGGAGAACACCGGGGAGCTGTTTTTT
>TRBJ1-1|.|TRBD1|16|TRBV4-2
CASSQRQGALNTEAFF
TGTGCCAGCAGCCAAAGGCAGGGGGCTCTGAACACTGAAGCTTTCTTT
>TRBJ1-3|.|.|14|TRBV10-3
CAITLKSSGNTIYF
TGTGCCATCACTCTCAAGAGCTCTGGAAACACCATATATTTT
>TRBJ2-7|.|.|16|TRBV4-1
CASSTQWAGSSYEQYF
TGCGCCAGCAGCACCCAGTGGGCGGGGAGTTCCTACGAGCAGTACTTC
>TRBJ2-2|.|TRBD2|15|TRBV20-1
CSARDLSGLTGELFF
TGCAGTGCTAGAGACCTTAGCGGGCTTACCGGGGAGCTGTTTTTT
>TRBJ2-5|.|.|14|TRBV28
CASSPQRFQETQYF
TGTGCCAGCAGTCCCCAGAGGTTCCAAGAGACCCAGTACTTC
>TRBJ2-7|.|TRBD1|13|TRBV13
CASSPQGSYEQYF
TGTGCCAGCAGTCCACAGGGGTCCTACGAGCAGTACTTC
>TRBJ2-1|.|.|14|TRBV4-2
CASSQDGSEDEQFF
TGTGCCAGCAGCCAAGATGGCTCGGAGGATGAGCAGTTCTTC
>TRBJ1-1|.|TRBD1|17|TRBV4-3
CASSQDRAGSMSTEAFF
TGCGCCAGCAGCCAGGACAGGGCAGGGAGTATGAGCACTGAAGCTTTCTTT
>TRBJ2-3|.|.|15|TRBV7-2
CASSLTGLASDTQYF
TGTGCCAGCAGCTTAACAGGGTTGGCCTCGGATACGCAGTATTTT
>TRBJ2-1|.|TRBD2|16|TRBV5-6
CASSLVGTSGDNEQFF
TGTGCCAGCAGCTTGGTTGGTACTAGCGGTGACAATGAGCAGTTCTTC
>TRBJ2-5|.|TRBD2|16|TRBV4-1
CASSQDTLAGEETQYF
TGCGCCAGCAGCCAAGATACACTAGCGGGGGAAGAGACCCAGTACTTC
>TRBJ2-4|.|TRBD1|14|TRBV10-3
CAISGQGAVNIQYF
TGTGCCATCAGTGGACAGGGGGCCGTGAACATTCAGTACTTC
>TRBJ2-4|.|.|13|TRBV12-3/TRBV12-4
CASRGLAKNIQYF
TGTGCCAGCAGGGGATTAGCCAAAAACATTCAGTACTTC
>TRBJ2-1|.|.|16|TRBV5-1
CASSLGRGGTYNEQFF
TGCGCCAGCAGCTTGGGGAGAGGGGGGACCTACAATGAGCAGTTCTTC
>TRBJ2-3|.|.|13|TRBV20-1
CSARVQGKDTQYF
TGCAGTGCTAGAGTGCAGGGGAAAGATACGCAGTATTTT
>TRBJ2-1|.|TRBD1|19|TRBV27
CASILLQVRGQASYNEQFF
TGTGCCAGCATCCTACTCCAAGTCAGGGGGCAGGCCTCCTACAATGAGCAGTTCTTC
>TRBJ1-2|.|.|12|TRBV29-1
CSGQQINYGYTF
TGCAGCGGGCAACAAATTAACTATGGCTACACCTTC
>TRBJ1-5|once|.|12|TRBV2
CASKDSMEPQHF
TGTGCCAGCAAGGACAGCATGGAGCCCCAGCATTTT
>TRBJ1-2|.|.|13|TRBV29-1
CSVVGGRFYGYTF
TGCAGCGTTGTGGGCGGACGCTTCTATGGCTACACCTTC
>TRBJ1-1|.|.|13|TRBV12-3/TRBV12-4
CASSFGGNTEAFF
TGTGCCAGCAGTTTCGGAGGGAACACTGAAGCTTTCTTT
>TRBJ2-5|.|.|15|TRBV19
CASSIVPGSGETQYF
TGTGCCAGTAGTATAGTGCCGGGTTCAGGAGAGACCCAGTACTTC
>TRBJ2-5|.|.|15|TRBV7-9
CASSPYTPSAETQYF
TGTGCCAGCAGCCCATATACCCCCAGCGCCGAGACCCAGTACTTC
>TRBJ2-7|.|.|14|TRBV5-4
CASSSWTSSSEQYF
TGTGCCAGCAGCTCATGGACAAGCTCCTCCGAGCAGTACTTC
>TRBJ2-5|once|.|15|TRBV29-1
CSVEGRDVRQETQYF
TGCAGCGTTGAAGGTCGGGACGTGAGACAAGAGACCCAGTACTTC
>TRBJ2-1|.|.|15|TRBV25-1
CASSEWGAVSNEQFF
TGTGCCAGCAGTGAATGGGGGGCGGTGTCCAATGAGCAGTTCTTC
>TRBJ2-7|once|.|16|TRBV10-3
CASTADISGFGYEQYF
TGTGCCTCCACGGCCGATATCTCCGGGTTCGGCTACGAGCAGTACTTC
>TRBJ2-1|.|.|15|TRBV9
CASSSLGGAYNEQFF
TGTGCCAGCAGCTCCCTAGGGGGGGCCTACAATGAGCAGTTCTTC
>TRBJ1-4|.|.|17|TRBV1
CTNIGSLVEWTNEKLFF
TGCACCAACATTGGGAGTTTGGTAGAGTGGACTAATGAAAAACTGTTTTTT
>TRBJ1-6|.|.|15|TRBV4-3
CASSQDRSGGSPLHF
TGCGCCAGCAGCCAAGATAGGTCCGGAGGGTCACCCCTCCACTTT
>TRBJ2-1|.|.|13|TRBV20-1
CSAPAHQYNEQFF
TGCAGTGCCCCGGCTCATCAATACAATGAGCAGTTCTTC
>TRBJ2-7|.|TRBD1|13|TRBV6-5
CASSRTGTYEQYF
TGTGCCAGCAGTCGGACAGGGACCTACGAGCAGTACTTC
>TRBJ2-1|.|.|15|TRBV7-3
CASSPLGGGLNEQFF
TGTGCCAGCAGCCCCCTAGGGGGGGGCCTCAATGAGCAGTTCTTC